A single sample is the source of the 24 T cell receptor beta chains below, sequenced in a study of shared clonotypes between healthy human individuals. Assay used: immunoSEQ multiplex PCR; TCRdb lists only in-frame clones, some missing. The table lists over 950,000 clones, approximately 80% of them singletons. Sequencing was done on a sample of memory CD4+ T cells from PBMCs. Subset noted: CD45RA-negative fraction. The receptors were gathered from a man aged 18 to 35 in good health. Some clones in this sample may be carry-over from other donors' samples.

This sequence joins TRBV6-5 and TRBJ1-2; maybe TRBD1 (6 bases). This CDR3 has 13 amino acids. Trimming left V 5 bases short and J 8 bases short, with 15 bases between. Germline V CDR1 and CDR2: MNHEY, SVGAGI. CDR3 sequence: CASSRRQAGGYTF. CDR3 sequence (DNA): TGTGCCAGCAGTAGGCGACAGGCGGGCGGCTACACCTTC.

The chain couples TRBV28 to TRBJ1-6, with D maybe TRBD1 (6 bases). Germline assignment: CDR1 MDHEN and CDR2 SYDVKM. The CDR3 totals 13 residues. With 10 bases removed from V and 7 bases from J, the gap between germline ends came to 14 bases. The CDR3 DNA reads TGTGCCAACGGAGGCAGGGGCAATTCACCCCTCCACTTT. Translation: CANGGRGNSPLHF.

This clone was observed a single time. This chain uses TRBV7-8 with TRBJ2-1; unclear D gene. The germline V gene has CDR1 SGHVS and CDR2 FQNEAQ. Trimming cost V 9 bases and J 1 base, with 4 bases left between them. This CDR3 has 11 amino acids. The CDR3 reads CASRSYNEQFF. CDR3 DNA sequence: TGTGCCAGTCGATCCTACAATGAGCAGTTCTTC. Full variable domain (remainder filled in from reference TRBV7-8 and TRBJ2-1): GAGVSQSPRYKVAKRGQDVALRCDPISGHVSLFWYQQALGQGPEFLTYFQNEAQLDKSGLPSDRFFAERPEGSVSTLKIQRTQQEDSAVYLCASRSYNEQFFGPGTRLTVL.

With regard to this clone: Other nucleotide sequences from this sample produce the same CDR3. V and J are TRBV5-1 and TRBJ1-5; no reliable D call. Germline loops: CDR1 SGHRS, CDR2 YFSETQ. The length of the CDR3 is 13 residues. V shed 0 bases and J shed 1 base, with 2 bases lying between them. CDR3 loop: CASSLESNQPQHF. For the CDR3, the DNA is TGCGCCAGCAGCTTGGAAAGCAATCAGCCCCAGCATTTT.

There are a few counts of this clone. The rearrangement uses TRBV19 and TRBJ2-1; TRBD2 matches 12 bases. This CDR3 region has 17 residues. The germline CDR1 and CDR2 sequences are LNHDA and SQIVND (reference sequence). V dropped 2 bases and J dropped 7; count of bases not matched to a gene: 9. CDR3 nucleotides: TGTGCCAGTAGTATAAACGATCTAGCGGGAGGGCCTAATGAGCAGTTCTTC. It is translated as CASSINDLAGGPNEQFF.

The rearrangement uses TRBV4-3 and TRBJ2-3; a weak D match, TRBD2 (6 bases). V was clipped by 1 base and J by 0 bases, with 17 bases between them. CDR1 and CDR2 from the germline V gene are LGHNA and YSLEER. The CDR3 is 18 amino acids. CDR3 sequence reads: CASSQGGRPALSTDTQYF. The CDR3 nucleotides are TGCGCCAGCAGCCAAGGGGGGAGGCCAGCGCTCAGCACAGATACGCAGTATTTT.

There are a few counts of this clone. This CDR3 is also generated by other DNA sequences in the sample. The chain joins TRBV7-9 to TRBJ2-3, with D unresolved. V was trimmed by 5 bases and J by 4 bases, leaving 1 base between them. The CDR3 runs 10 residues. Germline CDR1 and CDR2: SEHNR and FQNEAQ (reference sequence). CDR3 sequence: CASSPDTQYF. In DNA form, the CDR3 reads TGTGCCAGCAGCCCAGATACGCAGTATTTT.

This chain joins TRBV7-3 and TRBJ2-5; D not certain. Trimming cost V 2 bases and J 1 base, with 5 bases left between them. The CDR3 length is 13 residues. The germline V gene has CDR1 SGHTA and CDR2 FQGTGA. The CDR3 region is CASSLHVQETQYF. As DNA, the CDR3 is TGTGCCAGCAGCTTACACGTCCAAGAGACCCAGTACTTC.

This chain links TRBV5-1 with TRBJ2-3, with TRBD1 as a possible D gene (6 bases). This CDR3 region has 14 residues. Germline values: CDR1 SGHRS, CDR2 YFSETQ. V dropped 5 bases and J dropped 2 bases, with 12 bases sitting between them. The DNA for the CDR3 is TGCGCCAGCAGTTCCAGACAGGTCACAGATACGCAGTATTTT. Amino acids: CASSSRQVTDTQYF.

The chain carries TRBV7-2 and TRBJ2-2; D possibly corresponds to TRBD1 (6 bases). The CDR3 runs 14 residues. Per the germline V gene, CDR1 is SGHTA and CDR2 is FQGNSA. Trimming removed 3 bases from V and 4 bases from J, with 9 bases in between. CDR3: CASSLNRVTGELFF. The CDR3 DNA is TGTGCCAGCAGCTTGAACAGGGTCACCGGGGAGCTGTTTTTT.

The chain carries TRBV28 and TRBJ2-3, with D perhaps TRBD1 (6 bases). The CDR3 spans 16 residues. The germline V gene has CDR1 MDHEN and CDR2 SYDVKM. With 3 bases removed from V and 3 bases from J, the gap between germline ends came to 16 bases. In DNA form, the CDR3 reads TGTGCCAGCAGTTTGGGCCAGGGGACAAGGACAGATACGCAGTATTTT. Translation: CASSLGQGTRTDTQYF. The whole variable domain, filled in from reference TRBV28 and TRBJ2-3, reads DVKVTQSSRYLVKRTGEKVFLECVQDMDHENMFWYRQDPGLGLRLIYFSYDVKMKEKGDIPEGYSVSREKKERFSLILESASTNQTSMYLCASSLGQGTRTDTQYFGPGTRLTVL.

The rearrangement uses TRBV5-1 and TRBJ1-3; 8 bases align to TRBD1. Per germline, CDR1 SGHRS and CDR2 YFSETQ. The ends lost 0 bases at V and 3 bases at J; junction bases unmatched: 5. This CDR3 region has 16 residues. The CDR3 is CASSLGPTGDGNTIYF. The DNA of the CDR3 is TGCGCCAGCAGCTTGGGTCCGACAGGGGATGGAAACACCATATATTTT.

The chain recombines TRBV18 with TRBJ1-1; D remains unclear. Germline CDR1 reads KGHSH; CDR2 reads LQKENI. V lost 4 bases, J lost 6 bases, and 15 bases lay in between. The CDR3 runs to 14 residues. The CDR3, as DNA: TGTGCCAGCTCACGTGCGACCGTCGGGGCTGAAGCTTTCTTT. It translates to CASSRATVGAEAFF. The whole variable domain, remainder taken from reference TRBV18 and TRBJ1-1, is NAGVMQNPRHLVRRRGQEARLRCSPMKGHSHVYWYRQLPEEGLKFMVYLQKENIIDESGMPKERFSAEFPKEGPSILRIQQVVRGDSAAYFCASSRATVGAEAFFGQGTRLTVV.

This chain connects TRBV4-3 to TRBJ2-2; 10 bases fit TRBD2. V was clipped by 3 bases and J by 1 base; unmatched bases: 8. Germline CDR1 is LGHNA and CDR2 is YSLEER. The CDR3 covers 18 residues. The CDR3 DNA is TGCGCCAGCAGCCAGATTCTAGCGGGAGATGAGAACACCGGGGAGCTGTTTTTT. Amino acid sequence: CASSQILAGDENTGELFF.

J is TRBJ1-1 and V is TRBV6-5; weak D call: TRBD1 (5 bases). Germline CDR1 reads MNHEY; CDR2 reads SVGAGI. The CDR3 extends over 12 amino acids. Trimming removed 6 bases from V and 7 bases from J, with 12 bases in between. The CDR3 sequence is CASSKTGLEAFF. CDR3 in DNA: TGTGCCAGCAGCAAAACGGGGCTTGAAGCTTTCTTT.

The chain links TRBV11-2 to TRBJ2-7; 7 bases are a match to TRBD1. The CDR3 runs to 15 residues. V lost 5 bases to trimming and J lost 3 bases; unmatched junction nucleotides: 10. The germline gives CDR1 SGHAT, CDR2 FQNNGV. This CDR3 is CASSRDPGQYYEQYF. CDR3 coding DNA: TGTGCCAGCAGCCGAGATCCGGGACAGTACTACGAGCAGTACTTC.

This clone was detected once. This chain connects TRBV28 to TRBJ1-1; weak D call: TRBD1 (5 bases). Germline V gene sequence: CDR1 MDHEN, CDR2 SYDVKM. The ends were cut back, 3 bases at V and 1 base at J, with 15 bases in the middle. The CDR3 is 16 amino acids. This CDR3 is CASSLMGGSPNTEAFF. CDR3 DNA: TGTGCCAGCAGTTTGATGGGGGGGTCCCCGAACACTGAAGCTTTCTTT.

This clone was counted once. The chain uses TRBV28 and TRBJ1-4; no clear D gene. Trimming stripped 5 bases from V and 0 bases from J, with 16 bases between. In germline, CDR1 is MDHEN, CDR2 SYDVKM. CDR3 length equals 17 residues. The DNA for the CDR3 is TGTGCCAGCAGTCCGATAACTCCCAGAGCAACTAATGAAAAACTGTTTTTT. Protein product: CASSPITPRATNEKLFF.

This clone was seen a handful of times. As DNA, the CDR3 is TGTGCCAGCAGCGGACCCTCGCGCCCCACGCAGTATTTT. It yields the protein CASSGPSRPTQYF. This chain uses TRBV9 with TRBJ2-3; the D is unclear. V dropped 3 bases and J dropped 9 bases, with 14 bases sitting between them. From germline, CDR1 is SGDLS and CDR2 YYNGEE. This CDR3 comprises 13 residues.

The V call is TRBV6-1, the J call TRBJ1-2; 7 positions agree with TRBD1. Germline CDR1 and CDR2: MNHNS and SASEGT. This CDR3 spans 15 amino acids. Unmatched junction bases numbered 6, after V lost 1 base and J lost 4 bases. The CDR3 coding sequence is TGTGCCAGCAGTGAAGTCCGTGGGACAGCCTATGGCTACACCTTC. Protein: CASSEVRGTAYGYTF.

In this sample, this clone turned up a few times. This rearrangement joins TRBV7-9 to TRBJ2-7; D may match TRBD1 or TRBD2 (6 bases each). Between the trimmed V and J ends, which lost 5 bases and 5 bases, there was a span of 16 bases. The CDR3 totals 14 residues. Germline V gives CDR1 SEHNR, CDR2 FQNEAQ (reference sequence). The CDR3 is CASSPGGGGHEQYF. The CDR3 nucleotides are TGTGCCAGCAGCCCCGGCGGAGGGGGGCACGAGCAGTACTTC.

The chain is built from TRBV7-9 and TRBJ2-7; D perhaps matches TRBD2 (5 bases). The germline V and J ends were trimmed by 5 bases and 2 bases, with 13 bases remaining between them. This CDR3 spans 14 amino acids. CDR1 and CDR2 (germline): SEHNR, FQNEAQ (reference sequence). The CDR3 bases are TGTGCCAGCAGCCCAAAGGCGGGCCCCTACGAGCAGTACTTC. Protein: CASSPKAGPYEQYF.

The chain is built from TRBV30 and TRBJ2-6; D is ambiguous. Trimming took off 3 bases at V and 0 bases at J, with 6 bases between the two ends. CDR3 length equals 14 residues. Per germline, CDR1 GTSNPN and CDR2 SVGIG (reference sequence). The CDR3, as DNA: TGTGCCTGGAGGGTGCTCTCTGGGGCCAACGTCCTGACTTTC. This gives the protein CAWRVLSGANVLTF.

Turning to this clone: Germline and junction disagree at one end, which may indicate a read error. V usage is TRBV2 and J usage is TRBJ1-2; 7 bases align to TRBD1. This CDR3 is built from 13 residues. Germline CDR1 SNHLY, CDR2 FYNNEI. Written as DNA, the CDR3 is TGTACCAGCAGGGGGGACGCCCGGGCTGGCTACACCTTC. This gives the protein CTSRGDARAGYTF.